Presented here are 8 T cell receptor beta chains from one specimen sequenced in a study of cytomegalovirus exposure and HLA in healthy donors. The PCR ran on 60 Vbeta and 13 Jbeta primers. TCRdb keeps only in-frame clones here, not all; method: immunoSEQ multiplex PCR. Of about 110,000 clones in the sample, about 72% were seen once. The sample taken for sequencing was PBMCs. These TCRs come from a man aged 18 to 29 in good health and CMV-seronegative.

This clone was counted a single time. V usage is TRBV5-4 and J usage is TRBJ2-3, with TRBD2 identical over 7 bases. Per the germline V gene, CDR1 is SGHNT and CDR2 is YYREEE (reference sequence). V trimming: 0 bases; J trimming: 4 bases; junction bases outside the gene matches: 8. The CDR3 loop spans 16 amino acids. CDR3 bases: TGTGCCAGCAGCTTGGGGGGGGGAAGGGTCGCAGATACGCAGTATTTT. Protein sequence: CASSLGGGRVADTQYF.

This clone was seen a few times. The chain uses TRBV4-3 and TRBJ2-7, with a possible D match to TRBD2 (6 bases). Trimming took 4 bases from V and 5 from J, leaving 12 bases between them. The CDR3 has 13 amino acids. Germline V CDR1 and CDR2: LGHNA, YSLEER. CDR3 protein: CASSPQGEDEQYF. The CDR3 region has the DNA TGCGCCAGCAGCCCTCAAGGGGAGGACGAGCAGTACTTC.

The chain is built from TRBV18 and TRBJ2-5; D is perhaps TRBD1 (6 bases). The V gene's germline CDR1 is KGHSH and CDR2 LQKENI. With 0 bases removed from V and 3 bases from J, the gap between germline ends came to 8 bases. This CDR3 has 14 amino acids. The DNA of the CDR3 is TGTGCCAGCTCACCACCGTACAGGGAAGAGACCCAGTACTTC. This translates into CASSPPYREETQYF. Together with reference TRBV18 and TRBJ2-5, the CDR3 gives the full variable domain: NAGVMQNPRHLVRRRGQEARLRCSPMKGHSHVYWYRQLPEEGLKFMVYLQKENIIDESGMPKERFSAEFPKEGPSILRIQQVVRGDSAAYFCASSPPYREETQYFGPGTRLLVL.

The CDR3 loop is CASRSGGRSYGYTF. DNA of the CDR3: TGTGCCAGCCGATCAGGGGGTCGAAGCTATGGCTACACCTTC. The V and J genes are TRBV6-1 and TRBJ1-2; 7 bases are shared with TRBD1. V gave up 8 bases and J gave up 4 bases; unmatched junction bases: 10. CDR3 length: 14 residues. Germline CDR1 and CDR2: MNHNS and SASEGT.

The V gene is TRBV9, the J gene TRBJ1-1, with D unclear. The V end was cut by 4 bases, the J end by 11 bases, with 15 bases between. Germline V gives CDR1 SGDLS, CDR2 YYNGEE. CDR3 length: 12 amino acids. The CDR3 nucleotides are TGTGCCAGCAGCCTAGGAGGGAAAAGTGCTTTCTTT. Amino acid sequence: CASSLGGKSAFF. Looking up the rest from reference TRBV9 and TRBJ1-1 gives the full variable domain: DSGVTQTPKHLITATGQRVTLRCSPRSGDLSVYWYQQSLDQGLQFLIQYYNGEERAKGNILERFSAQQFPDLHSELNLSSLELGDSALYFCASSLGGKSAFFGQGTRLTVV.

The V call is TRBV5-1, the J call TRBJ2-7; TRBD2 agrees at 9 bases. This CDR3 is 15 amino acids long. CDR1 SGHRS and CDR2 YFSETQ come from the germline V gene. With 5 bases clipped from V and 0 bases from J, the junction kept 6 bases outside the gene matches. This CDR3 reads CASRAGGQSSYEQYF. CDR3 in DNA: TGCGCCAGCAGAGCGGGGGGACAGAGCTCCTACGAGCAGTACTTC.

In its sample, this clone was seen a few times. The rearrangement links TRBV5-6 to TRBJ2-7, with D unclear. Trimming took 3 bases from V and 4 from J, leaving 11 bases between them. This CDR3 is 13 amino acids long. Looked up from germline, CDR1 is SGHDT and CDR2 is YYEEEE. CDR3 residues: CASSSPGVYEQYF. CDR3 in DNA: TGTGCCAGCAGCTCCCCAGGCGTTTACGAGCAGTACTTC.

This clone was seen once. The J gene is TRBJ1-1, the V gene TRBV5-1; 7 bases fit TRBD1. The CDR3 runs 15 residues. Germline-derived CDR1 and CDR2 are SGHRS and YFSETQ. J lost 0 bases, V lost 0 bases, and 2 bases had no gene match. The CDR3 nucleotides are TGCGCCAGCAGCTTGGGACAGGGAATGAACACTGAAGCTTTCTTT. Amino acids: CASSLGQGMNTEAFF.